This T cell receptor (beta chain) was sequenced in a study of cytomegalovirus exposure and HLA in healthy donors. The wider study: T cells numbering around 180 million yielded approximately 120 million unique TCR beta sequences in an earlier analysis. HLA-typed donors were the source of around 77 million unique TCRs held in an early data release.

As concerns this clone: Its target is unknown.

This CDR3 contains 14 residues. The V and J ends lost 3 bases and 0 bases respectively, with 7 bases between them. Germline-derived CDR1 and CDR2 are SGHTA and FQGNSA. Overall study results and limits: Later analysis identified a missense DCLRE1C variant that was linked to TCR beta V- and J-gene trimming. The study had only CMV serostatus as immune exposure information.

The PCR ran on 60 Vbeta and 13 Jbeta primers. Sequencing was performed with immunoSEQ multiplex PCR; in TCRdb, only in-frame clones are kept and a portion is missing. The data show about 150,000 clones, with roughly 80% seen just once and approximately 11% held by the top ten. This TCR derives from a man aged 18 to 30 in good health and CMV-seropositive. V usage is TRBV7-2 and J usage is TRBJ2-3; D might be TRBD2 (6 bases). The sequenced sample was PBMCs. As DNA, the CDR3 is TGTGCCAGCAGCTTGGGGACTAGCACAGATACGCAGTATTTT. Its protein is CASSLGTSTDTQYF.